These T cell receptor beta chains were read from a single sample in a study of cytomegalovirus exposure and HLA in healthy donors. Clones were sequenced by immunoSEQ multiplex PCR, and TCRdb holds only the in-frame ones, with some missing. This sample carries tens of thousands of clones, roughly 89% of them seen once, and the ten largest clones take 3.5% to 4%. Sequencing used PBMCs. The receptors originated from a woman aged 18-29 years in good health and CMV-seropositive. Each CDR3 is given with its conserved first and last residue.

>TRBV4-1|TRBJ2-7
CASSQDKASGTYEQYF
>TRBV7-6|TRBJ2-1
CASSLSSGMYNEQFF
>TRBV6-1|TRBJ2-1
CASIVGAGYNEQFF
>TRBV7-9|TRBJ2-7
CASSFRTGKEDEQYF
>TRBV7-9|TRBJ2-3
CASSSTGGGTDTQYF
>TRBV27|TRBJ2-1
CASVDSTYNEQFF
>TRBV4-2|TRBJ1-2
CASSQERRGGYTF
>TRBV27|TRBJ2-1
CASSSGQGHYNEQFF
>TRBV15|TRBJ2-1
CATSRRQGAHNEQFF
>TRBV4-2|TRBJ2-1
CASSRLLSNEQFF
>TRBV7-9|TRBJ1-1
CASSPPQGRAEAFF
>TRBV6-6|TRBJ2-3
CASSPRSLRGTDTQYF
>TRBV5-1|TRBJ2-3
CASSLVQRGGADTQYF
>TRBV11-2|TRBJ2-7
CASSPLTGGSYEQYF
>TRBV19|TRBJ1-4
CASLPTGVYEKLFF
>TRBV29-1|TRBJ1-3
CSVDSRAGNTIYF
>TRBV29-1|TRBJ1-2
CSVVKSPRGGYTF
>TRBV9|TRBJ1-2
CASRGTDYGYTF
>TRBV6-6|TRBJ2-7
CASSPRQGSYEQYF
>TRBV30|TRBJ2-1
CAWSVPAGARNEQFF
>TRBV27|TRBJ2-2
CATSGGANTGELFF
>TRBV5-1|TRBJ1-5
CASSSAPGMQPQHF
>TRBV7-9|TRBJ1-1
CASSLGGTDTEAFF
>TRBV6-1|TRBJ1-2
CASSEDLSTTNYGYTF
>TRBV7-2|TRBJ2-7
CASSIGQGSGEQYF
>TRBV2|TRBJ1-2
CASSEDRGRDGYTF
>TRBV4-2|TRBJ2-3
CASSPRGASGARGDTQYF
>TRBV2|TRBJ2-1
CASSGLGQDSYNEQFF
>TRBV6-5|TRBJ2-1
CASSYGGRWGNEQFF
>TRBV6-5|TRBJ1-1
CASSYSPGQGSDEAFF
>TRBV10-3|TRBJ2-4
CAISESLGQGGLNIQYF
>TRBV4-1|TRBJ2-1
CASSQVGLAGQNEQFF
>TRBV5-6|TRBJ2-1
CASTPGTGAYNEQFF
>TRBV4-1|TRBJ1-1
CASSQDGGPENTEAFF
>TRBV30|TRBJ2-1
CAWSGTSGNYNEQFF
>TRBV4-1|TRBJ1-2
CASSHTEAINYGYTF
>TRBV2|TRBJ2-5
CASSEAIEYQKTQYF
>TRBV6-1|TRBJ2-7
CASSEGSSGAYEQYF
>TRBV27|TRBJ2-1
CASSSKMGVEQFF
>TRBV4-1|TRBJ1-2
CASSQGELQGVYGYTF
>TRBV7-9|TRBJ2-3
CASSNSGVADTQYF